This entry lists 10 T cell receptor beta chains sequenced from one sample in a study of T cells in Graves' hyperthyroidism and ophthalmopathy. Amplified TCR beta CDR3 regions came from RNA transcripts. Researchers ran a first-round RT-PCR on the TCR CDR3 using the HTBI primer set. One entry per CDR3 protein, called by TCRdb with MiXCR from the multiplex PCR reads. This sample has 300,000 to 350,000 distinct CDR3 sequences, with 15% to 20% found just once. Sequenced sample: blood. The receptors stem from a woman in her thirties or forties with Graves' ophthalmopathy.

This clonotype was observed at least ten times. This sequence joins TRBV2 and TRBJ1-1, with 9 bases lining up with TRBD1. The CDR3 runs to 16 residues. Looked up from germline, CDR1 is SNHLY and CDR2 is FYNNEI. Trimming took 2 bases from V and 5 from J; bases not matched to a gene: 9. The CDR3 coding sequence is TGTGCCAGCAGTGAATTGGGGACAGGGCAGAAGACTGAAGCTTTCTTT. Translated: CASSELGTGQKTEAFF.

The gene calls are TRBV4-1 and TRBJ2-4; no reliable D call. Germline-derived CDR1 and CDR2 are MGHRA and YSYEKL. The CDR3 runs to 15 residues. Trimming cost V 6 bases and J 4 bases, with 16 bases left between them. The CDR3 loop reads CASSMGYPRKNIQYF. Written as DNA, the CDR3 is TGCGCCAGCAGTATGGGATACCCGAGGAAAAACATTCAGTACTTC.

This clonotype has a count of ten or more. This chain connects TRBV4-1 to TRBJ2-7, with D possibly being TRBD1 or TRBD2 (5 bases each). This CDR3 is built from 15 residues. Germline CDR1 MGHRA, CDR2 YSYEKL. Deletions cut 4 bases from V and 2 bases from J, with 15 bases between. For the CDR3, the DNA is TGCGCCAGCAGCCCCCGGGACGAGCTTCCCTACGAGCAGTACTTC. Translating it yields CASSPRDELPYEQYF.

This clonotype was counted at least ten times. The rearrangement uses TRBV29-1 and TRBJ1-2; D may be TRBD1 (6 bases). Germline V lookup: CDR1 SQVTM, CDR2 ANQGSEA. The V end lost 2 bases, the J end lost 8 bases, and 15 bases lay between the germline ends. This CDR3 is 13 amino acids long. As DNA, the CDR3 is TGCAGCGTTGAAAACGGTCTAAGGGGGGGCTACACCTTC. It specifies CSVENGLRGGYTF.

Many counts were recorded for this clonotype. The chain recombines TRBV12-3 or TRBV12-4 with TRBJ1-1; 7 positions match TRBD1. V lost 6 bases to trimming and J lost 7 bases; unmatched junction nucleotides: 5. This CDR3 has 12 residues. CDR3 bases: TGTGCCAGCAGACCAACAGGGGTTGAAGCTTTCTTT. Encoded protein: CASRPTGVEAFF.

V is TRBV6-1 and J is TRBJ1-1; D not certain. V was pared by 2 bases and J by 0 bases, with 10 bases between. Per germline, CDR1 MNHNS and CDR2 SASEGT. The CDR3 consists of 15 residues. The DNA for the CDR3 is TGTGCCAGCAGTGAATGGCAGTCCATGAACACTGAAGCTTTCTTT. Protein: CASSEWQSMNTEAFF.

The chain has TRBV20-1 and TRBJ2-4; D may match TRBD1 or TRBD2 (5 bases each). Germline CDR1 DFQATT, CDR2 SNEGSKA (reference sequence). The germline V and J ends were trimmed by 5 bases and 7 bases, with 12 bases remaining between them. The CDR3 is 12 amino acids. This chain's CDR3 is CSARSGTNIQYF. In DNA form, the CDR3 reads TGCAGTGCTCGCTCCGGGACGAACATTCAGTACTTC.

A few counts support this clonotype. The rearrangement joins TRBV5-1 to TRBJ1-6, with D tentatively TRBD1 (5 bases). V lost 4 bases to trimming and J lost 10 bases, with 18 bases between them. Germline V CDR1 and CDR2: SGHRS, YFSETQ. This CDR3 contains 15 residues. CDR3 in amino acids: CASSPGTELASPLHF. The CDR3 coding sequence is TGCGCCAGCAGCCCGGGGACGGAGCTCGCGTCACCCCTCCACTTT. Full variable domain (missing parts from reference TRBV5-1 and TRBJ1-6): KAGVTQTPRYLIKTRGQQVTLSCSPISGHRSVSWYQQTPGQGLQFLFEYFSETQRNKGNFPGRFSGRQFSNSRSEMNVSTLELGDSALYLCASSPGTELASPLHFGNGTRLTVT.

This clonotype has ten or more counts. The rearrangement joins TRBV4-1 to TRBJ1-6; TRBD1 might be the D (6 bases). Per the germline V gene, CDR1 is MGHRA and CDR2 is YSYEKL. This CDR3 has 17 amino acids. V shed 4 bases and J shed 4 bases, with 17 bases lying between them. The CDR3 sequence: CASSPGRARGYNSPLHF. The CDR3 bases are TGCGCCAGCAGCCCTGGCCGGGCCAGGGGTTATAATTCACCCCTCCACTTT.

This rearrangement joins TRBV30 to TRBJ2-5; D call uncertain. The CDR3 loop spans 14 amino acids. Germline assignment: CDR1 GTSNPN and CDR2 SVGIG (reference sequence). V lost 0 bases, J lost 1 base, and 9 bases lay in between. The CDR3 loop is CAWSVGGVQETQYF. Written as DNA, the CDR3 is TGTGCCTGGAGTGTAGGTGGGGTCCAAGAGACCCAGTACTTC.